Each of the 15 T cell receptor beta chains below was sequenced from the same sample in a study of alternative splicing in chronic myeloid leukemia remission. Poly-A-selected mRNA from about 1,000 ng total RNA formed the libraries. Each CDR3 protein gets one entry in TCRdb, which reprocessed the bulk RNA-seq reads and gives no DNA. The profile shows several hundred distinct CDR3 sequences, roughly 98% of them singletons. The material sequenced was PBMCs. The source of these receptors is a person aged 25-55 years in good health.

The chain joins TRBV6-6 to TRBJ2-5; TCRdb outputs TRBD1, but without DNA this stays unchecked. The CDR3 runs 11 residues. CDR1 and CDR2 (germline): MNHNY, SVGAGI (reference sequence). Here the CDR3 reads CASGQQETQYF.

The V call is TRBV28, the J call TRBJ1-5. CDR1 and CDR2 (germline): MDHEN, SYDVKM. CDR3 length: 16 residues. Here the CDR3 reads CASRGGGSLSNQPQHF.

This chain uses TRBV29-1 with TRBJ2-7; TCRdb proposes TRBD2, but this gene call is untestable without DNA. This CDR3 has 15 amino acids. Germline CDR1 reads SQVTM; CDR2 reads ANQGSEA. The CDR3 reads CSVSSWQGGSYEQYF.

The CDR3 region is CASSDSMGSTEAFF. This chain uses TRBV6-4 with TRBJ1-1. The CDR3 totals 14 residues. The germline V gene encodes CDR1 MRHNA and CDR2 SNTAGT.

This chain links TRBV7-2 with TRBJ1-5. The CDR3 contains 15 residues. Looked up from germline, CDR1 is SGHTA and CDR2 is FQGNSA. The CDR3 sequence: CASSSRGYSNQPQHF.

The rearrangement links TRBV29-1 to TRBJ1-1. The CDR3 runs to 13 residues. Germline V CDR1 and CDR2: SQVTM, ANQGSEA. CDR3 amino acids: CSVDRQGGTEAFF.

The rearrangement joins TRBV7-2 to TRBJ2-7; as DNA is missing, the TRBD1 call by TCRdb cannot be tested. Germline V lookup: CDR1 SGHTA, CDR2 FQGNSA. CDR3 size: 15 residues. This CDR3 reads CASSRDRGIAYEQYF. Looking up the rest from reference TRBV7-2 and TRBJ2-7 gives the full variable domain: GAGVSQSPSNKVTEKGKDVELRCDPISGHTALYWYRQSLGQGLEFLIYFQGNSAPDKSGLPSDRFSAERTGGSVSTLTIQRTQQEDSAVYLCASSRDRGIAYEQYFGPGTRLTVT.

Only one count was recorded for this clonotype. This rearrangement joins TRBV20-1 to TRBJ2-3; the TCRdb call, TRBD2, lacks DNA for checking. Germline V gene data show CDR1 as DFQATT and CDR2 as SNEGSKA (reference sequence). This CDR3 is built from 14 residues. The CDR3 region is CSAARTIRTDTQYF.

This chain uses TRBV19 with TRBJ2-1; TCRdb's assignment of TRBD2 cannot be checked, as there is no DNA. The germline gives CDR1 LNHDA, CDR2 SQIVND (reference sequence). The CDR3 length is 16 residues. The CDR3 protein is CASSTQASGGANEQFF.

The V and J genes are TRBV6-5 and TRBJ1-2. Germline loops: CDR1 MNHEY, CDR2 SVGAGI. The CDR3 has 14 amino acids. The CDR3 sequence is CASRGAGRNYGYTF.

This chain links TRBV2 with TRBJ1-2. Germline V gene data show CDR1 as SNHLY and CDR2 as FYNNEI. The CDR3 has 12 residues. The CDR3 loop is CASSVFGGGYTF. The variable domain in full, with the rest retrieved from reference TRBV2 and TRBJ1-2, is EPEVTQTPSHQVTQMGQEVILRCVPISNHLYFYWYRQILGQKVEFLVSFYNNEISEKSEIFDDQFSVERPDGSNFTLKIRSTKLEDSAMYFCASSVFGGGYTFGSGTRLTVV.

CDR3 in amino acids: CASSSRSVWGRETQYF. The V and J genes are TRBV7-7 and TRBJ2-5; as DNA is missing, the TRBD2 call by TCRdb cannot be tested. Per the germline V gene, CDR1 is SSHAT and CDR2 is FNYEAQ (reference sequence). This CDR3 region has 16 residues.

V gene TRBV5-5 combines with J gene TRBJ1-6. The CDR3 extends over 14 amino acids. Germline CDR1 and CDR2: SGHKS and YYEKEE (reference sequence). CDR3 loop: CASSLWQGNSPLHF.

This chain uses TRBV20/OR9-2 with TRBJ2-3; TCRdb proposes TRBD2, but this gene call is untestable without DNA. TRBV20/OR9-2 is labeled an ORF, and its function is uncertain. The CDR3 length is 17 residues. CDR3 region: CSARSPSAGGGTDTQYF.

The gene calls are TRBV7-9 and TRBJ2-7. CDR3 length: 14 residues. CDR1 and CDR2 (germline): SEHNR, FQNEAQ (reference sequence). The CDR3 is CASSLGHLSYEQYF.